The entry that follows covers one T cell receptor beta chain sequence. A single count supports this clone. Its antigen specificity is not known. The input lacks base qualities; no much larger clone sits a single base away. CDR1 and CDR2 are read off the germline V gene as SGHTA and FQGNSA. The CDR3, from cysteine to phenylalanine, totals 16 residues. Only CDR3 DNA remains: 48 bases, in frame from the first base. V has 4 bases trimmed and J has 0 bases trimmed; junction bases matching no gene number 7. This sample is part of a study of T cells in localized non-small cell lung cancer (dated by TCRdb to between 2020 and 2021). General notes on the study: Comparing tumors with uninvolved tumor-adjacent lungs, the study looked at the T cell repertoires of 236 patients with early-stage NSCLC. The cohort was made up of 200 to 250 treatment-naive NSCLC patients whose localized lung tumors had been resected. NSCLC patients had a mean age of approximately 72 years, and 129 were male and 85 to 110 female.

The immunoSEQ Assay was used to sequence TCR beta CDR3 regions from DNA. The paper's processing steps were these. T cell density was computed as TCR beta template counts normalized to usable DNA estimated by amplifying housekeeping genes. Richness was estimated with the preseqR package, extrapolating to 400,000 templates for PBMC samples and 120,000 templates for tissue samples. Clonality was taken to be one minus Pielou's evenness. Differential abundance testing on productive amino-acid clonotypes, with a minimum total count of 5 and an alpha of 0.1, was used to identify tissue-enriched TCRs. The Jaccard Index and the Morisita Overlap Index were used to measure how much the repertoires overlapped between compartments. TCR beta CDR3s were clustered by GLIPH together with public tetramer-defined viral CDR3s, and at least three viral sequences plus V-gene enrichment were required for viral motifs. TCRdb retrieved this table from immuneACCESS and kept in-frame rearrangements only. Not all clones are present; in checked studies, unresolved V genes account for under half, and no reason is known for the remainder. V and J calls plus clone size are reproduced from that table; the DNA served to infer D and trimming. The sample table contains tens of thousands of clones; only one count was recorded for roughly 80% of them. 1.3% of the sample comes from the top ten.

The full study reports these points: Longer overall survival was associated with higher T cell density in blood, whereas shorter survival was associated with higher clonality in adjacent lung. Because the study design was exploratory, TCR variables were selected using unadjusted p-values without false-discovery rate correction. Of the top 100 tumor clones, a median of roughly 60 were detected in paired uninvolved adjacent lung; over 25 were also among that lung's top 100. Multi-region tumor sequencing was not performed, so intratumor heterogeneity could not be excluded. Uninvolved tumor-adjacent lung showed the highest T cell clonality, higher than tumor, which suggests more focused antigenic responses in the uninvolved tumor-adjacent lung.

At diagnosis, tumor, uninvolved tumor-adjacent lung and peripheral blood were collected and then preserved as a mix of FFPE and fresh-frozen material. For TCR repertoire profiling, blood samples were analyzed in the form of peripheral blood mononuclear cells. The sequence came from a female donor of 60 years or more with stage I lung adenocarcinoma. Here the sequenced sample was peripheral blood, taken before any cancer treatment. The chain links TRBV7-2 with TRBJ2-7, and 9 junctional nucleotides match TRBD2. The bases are TGTGCCAGCAGCTCTATGGTAGCGGGAGACTCCTACGAGCAGTACTTC. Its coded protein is CASSSMVAGDSYEQYF. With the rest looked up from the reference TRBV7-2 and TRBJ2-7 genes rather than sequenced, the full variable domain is GAGVSQSPSNKVTEKGKDVELRCDPISGHTALYWYRQSLGQGLEFLIYFQGNSAPDKSGLPSDRFSAERTGGSVSTLTIQRTQQEDSAVYLCASSSMVAGDSYEQYFGPGTRLTVT.